This T cell receptor beta chain was documented in a study of cytomegalovirus exposure and HLA in healthy donors. Researchers ran the PCR with 60 Vbeta and 13 Jbeta primers. Produced via immunoSEQ multiplex PCR; TCRdb's table is partial and in-frame only. Of about 180,000 clones listed, 75% to 85% were seen once; the top ten hold 2% to 2.5%. This clone was observed a single time. Its target is unknown. One junction end disagrees with the germline gene, perhaps due to a read error. The CDR3 extends over 11 amino acids. Germline V gene data show CDR1 as SEHNR and CDR2 as FQNEAQ (reference sequence). Whole-study results and caveats: Highly shared variants forming one cluster were likely a sequencing artifact. Versus the roughly 690-donor mean, an Asian-associated ancestry cluster reportedly showed fewer N-insertions in a later analysis.

The clonotype originates from a woman under 40 in good health and CMV-seropositive. The sequenced material came from PBMCs. The chain recombines TRBV7-9 with TRBJ2-7; 8 nucleotides align to TRBD2. This chain's CDR3 is CASSLIAGTDF. The CDR3 DNA reads as TGTGCCAGCAGCTTGATAGCGGGGACGGACTTC. Drawing the rest from reference TRBV7-9 and TRBJ2-7, the complete variable domain is DTGVSQNPRHKITKRGQNVTFRCDPISEHNRLYWYRQTLGQGPEFLTYFQNEAQLEKSRLLSDRFSAERPKGSFSTLEIQRTEQGDSAMYLCASSLIAGTDFGPGTRLTVT.